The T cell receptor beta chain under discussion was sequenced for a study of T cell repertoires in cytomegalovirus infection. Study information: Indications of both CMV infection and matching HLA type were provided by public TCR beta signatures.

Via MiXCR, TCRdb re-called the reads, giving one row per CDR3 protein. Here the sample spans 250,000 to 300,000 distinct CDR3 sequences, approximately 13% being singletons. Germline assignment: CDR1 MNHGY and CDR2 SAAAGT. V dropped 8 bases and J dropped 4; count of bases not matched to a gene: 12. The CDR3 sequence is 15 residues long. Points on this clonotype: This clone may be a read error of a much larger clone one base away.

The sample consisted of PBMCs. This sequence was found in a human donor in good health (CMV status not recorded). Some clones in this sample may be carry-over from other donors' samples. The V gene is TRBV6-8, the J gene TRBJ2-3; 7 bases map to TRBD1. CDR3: CASRDSTPSSDTQYF. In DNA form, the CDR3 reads TGTGCCAGCCGGGACAGCACCCCTAGCTCAGATACGCAGTATTTT.